This T cell receptor beta chain appears in the sequencing data of a study of early T cells in non-severe SARS-CoV-2 infection. About the study: Sequencing input comprised bulk RNA from unsorted whole blood; chain pairing was not available. Study results and limitations: VDJdb-based matching was biased toward anti-spike CD8 responses and missed private and CD4 specificities.

In regard to this clonotype: The antigen remains unidentified.

This CDR3 is 13 amino acids long. Trimming removed 3 bases from V and 16 bases from J, with 19 bases in between. Germline V lookup: CDR1 SGHVS, CDR2 FNYEAQ. In the library, individual cDNA molecules carried attached unique molecular identifiers. In TCRdb, the 5' RACE reads were re-called with MiXCR into one record per CDR3 protein. The sample lists roughly 70,000 distinct CDR3 sequences, roughly 21% occurring once. This specimen consisted of whole blood, obtained at baseline. The gene calls are TRBV7-6 and TRBJ2-1; TRBD1 or TRBD2 may be the D gene (5 bases each). This clonotype originated in an adult who was a healthcare worker with PCR-confirmed SARS-CoV-2 infection or an uninfected control (not recorded which). The CDR3 protein is CASSLDGTHRPFF. CDR3 DNA sequence: TGTGCCAGCAGCTTGGATGGGACCCACAGGCCCTTCTTC.